The rows below give T cell receptor beta chains drawn from one sample of a study of shared clonotypes between healthy human individuals. Only in-frame clones appear in the TCRdb table, and some are missing; sequencing was by immunoSEQ multiplex PCR. The data show around 700,000 clones, approximately 79% seen once. The material sequenced was memory CD4+ T cells sorted from blood. These receptors were obtained from a woman aged 25-40 years in good health. Both conserved end residues are part of each CDR3. The D gene is left open where the match is weak. Expanded clones are given a class, and other clones once, few, many or no size at all.

j_call clone_size v_call d_call cdr3_aa cdr3_nt
TRBJ2-7 . TRBV6-1 TRBD2 CASSETSGRAVLSYF TGTGCCAGCAGTGAAACTAGCGGGAGGGCCGTATTGTCGTACTTC
TRBJ2-5 . TRBV15 . CATSRDRATKETQYF TGTGCCACCAGCAGAGACAGGGCTACCAAAGAGACCCAGTACTTC
TRBJ2-1 . TRBV11-3 TRBD1 CASSSQGGQGGSYNEQFF TGTGCCAGCAGCTCCCAAGGAGGACAGGGGGGCTCCTACAATGAGCAGTTCTTC
TRBJ2-6 . TRBV7-9 . CASRRVSGANVLTF TGTGCCAGCAGGAGGGTCTCTGGGGCCAACGTCCTGACTTTC
TRBJ2-7 . TRBV6-5 . CASSPLAGASYEQYF TGTGCCAGCAGCCCCCTGGCGGGGGCATCCTACGAGCAGTACTTC
TRBJ2-3 . TRBV10-1 TRBD2 CASNPLGASGRAWDTQYF TGCGCCAGCAACCCTTTAGGCGCTAGCGGGAGGGCCTGGGATACGCAGTATTTT
TRBJ2-4 . TRBV6-1 TRBD2 CASSEPPPGLAGKNIQYF TGTGCCAGCAGTGAACCACCACCGGGACTAGCGGGAAAAAACATTCAGTACTTC
TRBJ1-2 . TRBV6-6 TRBD1 CASSYYHRGLDGYTF TGTGCCAGCAGTTACTATCACAGGGGGCTAGATGGCTACACCTTC
TRBJ2-3 once TRBV7-2 . CASSLGQDLKYF TGTGCCAGCAGCTTAGGGCAGGATCTAAAGTATTTT
TRBJ2-5 few TRBV6-6 . CASSGTQGGETQYF TGTGCCAGCAGCGGTACACAGGGGGGGGAGACCCAGTACTTC
TRBJ2-1 . TRBV27 . CASSGTGAGSYNEQFF TGTGCCAGCAGTGGAACCGGGGCTGGGTCCTACAATGAGCAGTTCTTC
TRBJ2-1 . TRBV15 TRBD2 CATRTPAGGPDEQFF TGTGCCACCAGAACCCCAGCGGGAGGGCCGGATGAGCAGTTCTTC
TRBJ1-2 . TRBV7-9 . CASSSTTLGDYGYTF TGTGCCAGCAGCTCCACGACCCTCGGTGACTATGGCTACACCTTC
TRBJ2-7 . TRBV10-3 TRBD1 CAISGTGANYEQYF TGTGCCATCAGTGGGACAGGGGCTAACTACGAGCAGTACTTC
TRBJ2-1 . TRBV29-1 . CSVSINSHNEQFF TGCAGCGTATCTATTAACTCCCACAATGAGCAGTTCTTC
TRBJ1-5 . TRBV10-3 . CAISEYPPGGNQPQHF TGTGCCATCAGTGAGTACCCCCCCGGGGGCAATCAGCCCCAGCATTTT
TRBJ2-2 . TRBV27 . CASGGRRMNTGELFF TGTGCCAGCGGGGGACGACGGATGAACACCGGGGAGCTGTTTTTT
TRBJ1-3 . TRBV6-1 . CASSEARGANGNTIYF TGTGCCAGCAGTGAAGCGCGGGGGGCTAATGGAAACACCATATATTTT
TRBJ1-1 many TRBV29-1 . CSVEGQVNTEAFF TGCAGCGTTGAAGGGCAGGTAAACACTGAAGCTTTCTTT
TRBJ1-5 . TRBV29-1 . CSVTVTDSNQPQHF TGCAGCGTTACAGTAACTGATAGCAATCAGCCCCAGCATTTT
TRBJ1-5 . TRBV19 . CASSRGRDSNQPQHF TGTGCCAGTAGTAGGGGGAGGGACAGCAATCAGCCCCAGCATTTT
TRBJ1-3 . TRBV7-8 TRBD1 CASSSRTGTSGNTIYF TGTGCCAGCAGCTCACGGACAGGGACCTCTGGAAACACCATATATTTT
TRBJ1-5 . TRBV10-1 . CASSRQGGHQPQHF TGCGCCAGCAGTAGACAAGGGGGGCATCAGCCCCAGCATTTT
TRBJ2-6 . TRBV7-6 . CASSRRPGANVLTF TGTGCCAGCAGCCGACGGCCTGGGGCCAACGTCCTGACTTTC
TRBJ2-7 once TRBV19 TRBD2 CASSPTSGTRYEQYF TGTGCCAGTAGTCCCACTAGCGGGACCCGCTACGAGCAGTACTTC
TRBJ2-3 . TRBV10-3 . CAISESYSDTQYF TGTGCCATCAGTGAGAGTTACTCAGATACGCAGTATTTT
TRBJ1-5 few TRBV7-9 . CASSEGGTVKPQHF TGTGCCAGCAGCGAGGGGGGGACGGTAAAGCCCCAGCATTTT
TRBJ2-5 . TRBV28 TRBD1 CASGRGGYQETQYF TGTGCCAGTGGTAGAGGGGGCTACCAAGAGACCCAGTACTTC
TRBJ2-1 few TRBV2 TRBD2 CASNPLAGTYNEQFF TGTGCCAGCAATCCGCTAGCGGGCACCTACAATGAGCAGTTCTTC
TRBJ2-6 . TRBV13 . CASTPWAMPGANVLTF TGTGCCAGCACCCCCTGGGCGATGCCTGGGGCCAACGTCCTGACTTTC
TRBJ1-2 many TRBV19 . CASRQGHYGYTF TGTGCCAGTAGGCAGGGGCACTATGGCTACACCTTC
TRBJ1-2 . TRBV28 . CASNTGTPNYGYTF TGTGCCAGCAATACCGGGACACCTAACTATGGCTACACCTTC
TRBJ1-1 . TRBV6-6 TRBD1 CASSFGTGGRGTEAFF TGTGCCAGCAGTTTCGGGACAGGCGGAAGGGGGACTGAAGCTTTCTTT
TRBJ1-5 . TRBV4-2 TRBD1 CASSLTGTGGRQPQHF TGTGCCAGCAGCCTTACCGGGACAGGGGGCAGACAGCCCCAGCATTTT
TRBJ2-2 . TRBV7-8 TRBD2 CASSYGGAGGVTGELFF TGTGCCAGCAGCTACGGGGGTGCGGGAGGGGTCACCGGGGAGCTGTTTTTT
TRBJ2-3 . TRBV11-2 TRBD2 CASSLYGALAVAGTDTQYF TGTGCCAGCAGCTTATACGGGGCGCTAGCGGTAGCGGGAACAGATACGCAGTATTTT
TRBJ1-1 few TRBV30 . CAWSAWLMNTEAFF TGTGCCTGGAGTGCTTGGCTGATGAACACTGAAGCTTTCTTT
TRBJ2-3 once TRBV11-3 . CASSLEFRDTQYF TGTGCCAGCAGCTTGGAGTTTCGGGATACGCAGTATTTT
TRBJ1-5 . TRBV30 TRBD1 CAVGQGEGPQHF TGTGCTGTAGGACAGGGGGAGGGTCCCCAGCATTTT
TRBJ1-2 . TRBV28 . CASRIVPGHGGYTF TGTGCCAGCAGGATCGTACCGGGACATGGAGGCTACACCTTC
TRBJ2-7 . TRBV5-4 . CASRPETSHGEQYF TGTGCCAGCAGACCCGAGACTAGTCATGGGGAGCAGTACTTC
TRBJ1-4 many TRBV15 . CATSRDGTDEKLFF TGTGCCACCAGCAGAGACGGGACGGATGAAAAACTGTTTTTT
TRBJ1-2 . TRBV7-2 TRBD1 CASSPYRTGYGYTF TGTGCCAGCAGCCCATACAGGACAGGCTATGGCTACACCTTC